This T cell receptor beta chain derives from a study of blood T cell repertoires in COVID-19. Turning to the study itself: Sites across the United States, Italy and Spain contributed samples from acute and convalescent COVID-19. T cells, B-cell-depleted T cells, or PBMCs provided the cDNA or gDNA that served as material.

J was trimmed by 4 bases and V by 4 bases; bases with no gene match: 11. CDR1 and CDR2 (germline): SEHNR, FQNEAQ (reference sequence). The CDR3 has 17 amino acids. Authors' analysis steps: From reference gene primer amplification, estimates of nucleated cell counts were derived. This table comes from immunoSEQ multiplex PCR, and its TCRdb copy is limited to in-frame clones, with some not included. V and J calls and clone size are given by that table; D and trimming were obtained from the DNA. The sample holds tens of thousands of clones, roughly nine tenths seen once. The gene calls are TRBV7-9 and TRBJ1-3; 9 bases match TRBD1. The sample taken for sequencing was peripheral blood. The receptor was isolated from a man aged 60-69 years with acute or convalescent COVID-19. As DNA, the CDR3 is TGTGCCAGCAGCTCTTCGCTGGGACAGGGTGCAGGAAACACCATATATTTT. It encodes CASSSSLGQGAGNTIYF. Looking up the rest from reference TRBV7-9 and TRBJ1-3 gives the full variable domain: DTGVSQNPRHKITKRGQNVTFRCDPISEHNRLYWYRQTLGQGPEFLTYFQNEAQLEKSRLLSDRFSAERPKGSFSTLEIQRTEQGDSAMYLCASSSSLGQGAGNTIYFGEGSWLTVV.